This TCR beta chain was documented in a study of technical replicates of blood from several donors. The count of this clone is one. CDR3 length: 13 residues. Looked up from germline, CDR1 is MNHEY and CDR2 is SVGAGI. V was pared by 6 bases and J by 1 base, with 10 bases between. Assay used: immunoSEQ multiplex PCR; TCRdb lists only in-frame clones, some missing. The data contain tens of thousands of clones, around nine tenths of them singletons. The clonotype comes from a human donor in good health. Some clones in this sample may be carry-over from other donors' samples. The chain uses TRBV6-5 and TRBJ2-7; D possibly corresponds to TRBD2 (6 bases). Sequenced input: PBMCs. The CDR3 coding sequence is TGTGCCAGCAGCGGCCGGGAGTCCTACGAGCAGTACTTC. This codes for CASSGRESYEQYF.